These T cell receptor beta chains were read from a single sample in a study of shared clonotypes between healthy human individuals. Repertoires were generated with immunoSEQ multiplex PCR, while TCRdb's copy carries only in-frame clones and drops some. This sample has 550,000 to 850,000 clones; just under 75% occur once, and the top ten carry about 1.7%. The sample consisted of memory CD4+ T cells sorted from blood. These receptors came from a woman aged 25 to 39 in good health. CDR3s include the opening cysteine and the closing phenylalanine or tryptophan. D genes are given only for firm matches. For some rows the clone size is stated as once, few or many, or as a class when expanded; others skip it.

abundance	v_gene	j_gene	d_gene	CDR3nt	CDR3aa
.	TRBV9	TRBJ1-1	.	TGTGCCAGCAGCGTAGGAGGGAGAACTGAAGCTTTCTTT	CASSVGGRTEAFF
.	TRBV5-1	TRBJ1-4	.	TGCGCCAGCAGCTTCACGGGTGAAAAACTGTTTTTT	CASSFTGEKLFF
.	TRBV7-9	TRBJ2-7	TRBD2	TGTGCCAGCAGCCCCGGCGGGACTAGCGGGAGCATTGGGCAGTACTTC	CASSPGGTSGSIGQYF
.	TRBV7-7	TRBJ2-5	TRBD2	TGTGCCAGCAGCCTACAGACTAGCGGGAGCGGTGAGACCCAGTACTTC	CASSLQTSGSGETQYF
many	TRBV7-8	TRBJ1-3	.	TGTGCCAGCAGCCCGTCGGGCAATACTGGAAACACCATATATTTT	CASSPSGNTGNTIYF
.	TRBV5-1	TRBJ2-1	TRBD2	TGCGCCAGCAGCTTAGGTAGCGGGAGTAATGAGCAGTTCTTC	CASSLGSGSNEQFF
.	TRBV19	TRBJ1-2	.	TGTGCCAGTAGTATAGACGAGAACTATGGCTACACCTTC	CASSIDENYGYTF
.	TRBV2	TRBJ2-7	.	TGTGCCAGCGGATCGCAGAGCTCCTACGAGCAGTACTTC	CASGSQSSYEQYF
.	TRBV27	TRBJ2-3	.	TGTGCCAGCAGTCTCCTAGCGAGAAGCACAGATACGCAGTATTTT	CASSLLARSTDTQYF
.	TRBV9	TRBJ1-3	.	TGTGCCAGCAGCGCCTTGGACCTCCTCGGGGGCTCTGGAAACACCATATATTTT	CASSALDLLGGSGNTIYF
once	TRBV5-1	TRBJ1-4	TRBD1	TGCGCCAGCAGCACCCGGACAGGGGGCAATGAAAAACTGTTTTTT	CASSTRTGGNEKLFF
.	TRBV18	TRBJ1-5	TRBD1	TGTGCCAGCTCACCCTCGACAGGGGCAAATCAGCCCCAGCATTTT	CASSPSTGANQPQHF
.	TRBV25-1	TRBJ2-3	.	TGTGCCAGCAGTGTCCTCCAGGGTGCAGATACGCAGTATTTT	CASSVLQGADTQYF
few	TRBV28	TRBJ1-1	.	TGTGCCAGCAGGGTTACCAAGGTCGCTTTCTTT	CASRVTKVAFF
.	TRBV28	TRBJ2-3	.	TGTGCCAGCAGTTTATCGTCCGGGACTCAGGCCGCAGATACGCAGTATTTT	CASSLSSGTQAADTQYF
many	TRBV4-1	TRBJ1-1	TRBD1	TGCGCCAGCAGCCAAGATTGGTTGGGACAGGGGGTGGGGAACACTGAAGCTTTCTTT	CASSQDWLGQGVGNTEAFF
.	TRBV7-2	TRBJ2-3	TRBD2	TGTGCCAGCAGCTTAGAGGGACTAGCGGGAGGTTTAGCAGATACGCAGTATTTT	CASSLEGLAGGLADTQYF
.	TRBV6-6	TRBJ2-5	.	TGTGCCAGCAGTTACCCGGGACGGCAAGAGACCCAGTACTTC	CASSYPGRQETQYF
.	TRBV11-2	TRBJ2-7	.	TGTGCCAGCAGCTTAGACCGGACAGCCTCCTACGAGCAGTACTTC	CASSLDRTASYEQYF
.	TRBV10-3	TRBJ1-2	TRBD1	TGTGCCAGCACCCCGGGACAGGGTAGAGCTAACTATGGCTACACCTTC	CASTPGQGRANYGYTF
.	TRBV4-2	TRBJ2-7	.	TGTGCCAGCAGTCCCGACGTTGGTTACGAGCAGTACTTC	CASSPDVGYEQYF
.	TRBV29-1	TRBJ2-1	.	TGCAGCGTTGTTGTTTGGTTGGGACCCCCTGGCAATGAGCAGTTCTTC	CSVVVWLGPPGNEQFF
.	TRBV6-5	TRBJ2-2	.	TGTGCCAGCACTGACCCTCCCGGGGAGCTGTTTTTT	CASTDPPGELFF
.	TRBV7-2	TRBJ2-7	TRBD1	TGTGCCAGCAGCGAAGACAGGGGGCGAAGGAACGAGCAGTACTTC	CASSEDRGRRNEQYF
.	TRBV7-2	TRBJ1-2	TRBD1	TGTGCCACAACAGGTAGCAGGGGGCATTATGGCTACACCTTC	CATTGSRGHYGYTF
.	TRBV6-4	TRBJ2-1	.	TGTGCCAGCAGTGCCGACGGTAGCGGCAATGAGCAGTTCTTC	CASSADGSGNEQFF
.	TRBV28	TRBJ1-1	.	TGTGCCAGCAGAGGGGGTGGTGGCACTGAAGCTTTCTTT	CASRGGGGTEAFF
.	TRBV28	TRBJ2-3	.	TGTGCCAGCAGCCCCGGGACGGCTAGCACAGATACGCAGTATTTT	CASSPGTASTDTQYF
.	TRBV7-2	TRBJ2-1	.	TGTGCCAGCAGCTTAGAAAAGCGTGAGCAGTTCTTC	CASSLEKREQFF
.	TRBV5-1	TRBJ2-6	TRBD1	TGCGCCAGCAGCTTACAGGGGACCGTCCTGACTTTC	CASSLQGTVLTF
few	TRBV5-1	TRBJ1-3	.	TGCGCCAGCAGCTTTGACGGAAACACCATATATTTT	CASSFDGNTIYF
few	TRBV10-3	TRBJ1-5	.	TGTGCCATCTCCAGAGGGACAACCAGCAATCAGCCCCAGCATTTT	CAISRGTTSNQPQHF
.	TRBV5-4	TRBJ1-4	.	TGTGCCAGCAGCTTGGCAGGGAACGTTGAAAAACTGTTTTTT	CASSLAGNVEKLFF
.	TRBV30	TRBJ2-1	.	TGTGCCTGGAGGGGACAAACCTCCATTGGAAGCTCCTACAATGAGCAGTTCTTC	CAWRGQTSIGSSYNEQFF
few	TRBV18	TRBJ1-5	.	TGTGCCAGCTCACCCAGGACTGAACGGGATCAGCCCCAGCATTTT	CASSPRTERDQPQHF
.	TRBV7-9	TRBJ1-1	.	TGTGCCAGCAGGGTTTCGATGAACACTGAAGCTTTCTTT	CASRVSMNTEAFF
.	TRBV6-5	TRBJ2-7	TRBD1	TGTGCCAGCAGTTCCACCGGGACAGGGGTGTACGAGCAGTACTTC	CASSSTGTGVYEQYF
.	TRBV19	TRBJ1-5	.	TGTGCCAGCTCTGACAGAGACAATCAGCCCCAGCATTTT	CASSDRDNQPQHF
.	TRBV10-3	TRBJ2-7	TRBD2	TGTGCCATCAGTGAGTCGAAGGTACAGAGGTGGGGGACTAGCGACTACGAGCAGTACTTC	CAISESKVQRWGTSDYEQYF
.	TRBV5-1	TRBJ1-1	.	TGCGCCAGCAGCTTGGAAGACCTCAGAAACACTGAAGCTTTCTTT	CASSLEDLRNTEAFF
.	TRBV28	TRBJ1-1	.	TGTGCCAGCAGCCGTAGACAGCTTGAAGCTTTCTTT	CASSRRQLEAFF
.	TRBV4-1	TRBJ1-1	.	TGCGCCAGCAGCCAAGGGTATCGGGGGGTTAACACTGAAGCTTTCTTT	CASSQGYRGVNTEAFF
few	TRBV19	TRBJ2-7	TRBD1	TGTGCCAGTAGTCGACAGGGCCACGAGCAGTACTTC	CASSRQGHEQYF
.	TRBV18	TRBJ2-1	.	TGTGCCAGCTCACCGGCAGGGGACGAGCAGTTCTTC	CASSPAGDEQFF
.	TRBV28	TRBJ1-4	TRBD1	TGTGCCAGCAGTTTAGCGTACAGGGGAGTCGAAAAACTGTTTTTT	CASSLAYRGVEKLFF
.	TRBV28	TRBJ2-1	.	TGTGCCAGCAGTTTAAATCGCGGCGGAGGTGGGTTGGGATCCTACAATGAGCAGTTCTTC	CASSLNRGGGGLGSYNEQFF
.	TRBV6-4	TRBJ2-2	.	TGTGCCAGCAGTGCCCTTCAGGGGAGCACCGGGGAGCTGTTTTTT	CASSALQGSTGELFF
once	TRBV14	TRBJ2-3	TRBD1	TGTGCCAGCAGCCCTGACAGGGTAGCGCAGTATTTT	CASSPDRVAQYF
.	TRBV10-3	TRBJ2-7	.	TGTGCCATCAGTGAGCCTTCCTACGAGCAGTACTTC	CAISEPSYEQYF
.	TRBV5-4	TRBJ2-1	.	TGTGCCAGCAGCTTTCCAGGCAGCTCCTACAATGAGCAGTTCTTC	CASSFPGSSYNEQFF
once	TRBV29-1	TRBJ2-7	.	TGCAGCGTTGAGGGCCCGGCCGGGGGTACCTACGAGCAGTACTTC	CSVEGPAGGTYEQYF
few	TRBV5-1	TRBJ2-3	.	TGCGCCAGCAGCTTAGGGACGGGCACAGATACGCAGTATTTT	CASSLGTGTDTQYF
.	TRBV5-6	TRBJ2-3	TRBD2	TGTGCCAGCAGCCAAAAGACGTGGGGACTACACACAGATACGCAGTATTTT	CASSQKTWGLHTDTQYF